This record concerns one T cell receptor (beta chain) sequence. Under the authors' procedure: Scientists estimated how many nucleated cells there were by amplifying reference gene primers. Here immunoSEQ multiplex PCR was the method, and the copy in TCRdb shows in-frame clones only, minus some. V and J calls and clone size are copied from that table; D and trimming were computed from the DNA. In the table there are about 250,000 clones, roughly 85% of which are singletons. This entry comes from a study of blood T cell repertoires in COVID-19. Study summary: Samples of COVID-19 (acute and convalescent) were obtained from the United States, Italy and Spain. T cells, B-cell-depleted T cells, or PBMCs supplied cDNA or gDNA.

CDR1 SGHRS and CDR2 YFSETQ come from the germline V gene. This CDR3 region has 14 residues. The V gene end was trimmed by 3 bases and the J gene end by 1 base; junction bases not matched to a gene: 1. Participants came from about 23 US areas, aged roughly 18 to 89 years. This sequence was found in a woman aged 45 to 65 with acute COVID-19. Sequencing was carried out using PBMCs or T cells enriched from blood (not recorded which). V and J are TRBV5-1 and TRBJ2-5, with 9 bases lining up with TRBD1. For the CDR3, the DNA is TGCGCCAGCAGCTCGGACAGGGGCCAAGAGACCCAGTACTTC. It codes for CASSSDRGQETQYF.